Listed here is a single T cell receptor (beta chain). The target antigen is unknown. PCR primers comprised 60 Vbeta and 13 Jbeta primers. Some clones are missing from TCRdb's copy, which holds only in-frame ones; the method was immunoSEQ multiplex PCR. Of about 160,000 clones detected, roughly 87% appear once; the ten largest clones hold approximately 0.85%. V was trimmed by 5 bases and J by 7 bases, leaving 11 bases between them. This CDR3 comprises 12 residues. Per the germline V gene, CDR1 is SNHLY and CDR2 is FYNNEI. Healthy bone marrow donors made up the donors. Though nominally healthy at sampling, donors likely had unrecorded immune exposures. This sample stems from a study of cytomegalovirus exposure and HLA in healthy donors. Study-wide results and caveats: The majority of TCR sequences were rare, yet some public TCRs appeared in many donors. Available immune exposure information covered CMV serostatus only.

The J gene is TRBJ1-1, the V gene TRBV2; unclear D gene. This sequence was found in a woman aged 25-40 years in good health and CMV-seronegative. The material sequenced was PBMCs. The CDR3 nucleotides read TGTGCCAGCAGTCGGCAGGCCTGTGAAGCTTTCTTT. It encodes CASSRQACEAFF.